The next 5 T cell receptor beta chains were all read from a single sample in a study of blood T cell repertoires in COVID-19. Only in-frame clones appear in the TCRdb table, and some are missing; sequencing was by immunoSEQ multiplex PCR. The repertoire holds fewer than 350,000 clones, with about 90% as singletons. Sequenced sample: peripheral blood. These receptors were collected from a woman aged 25 to 39 who had recovered from COVID-19.

The chain links TRBV21-1 to TRBJ2-7; the DNA was not used to check the table's D call, TRBD2. TRBV21-1 is a documented pseudogene. This CDR3 spans 19 amino acids. The CDR3 region has the DNA TGTGCCAGCAGATCCAACCAGTGGAGAGGCCAGTGCGGCTCCTACGAGCAGTACTTC. Amino acids: CASRSNQWRGQCGSYEQYF.

This chain uses TRBV2 with TRBJ2-1; the match to TRBD2 covers 8 bases. The V and J ends lost 5 bases and 6 bases, in that order; junction bases with no gene match: 6. The CDR3 sequence is 14 residues long. Per the germline V gene, CDR1 is SNHLY and CDR2 is FYNNEI. The CDR3: CASSSGGPFNEQFF. CDR3 nucleotides: TGTGCCAGCAGTTCGGGGGGGCCATTCAATGAGCAGTTCTTC.

The V and J genes are TRBV7-2 and TRBJ2-7, with D maybe TRBD1 (5 bases). Trimming cost V 2 bases and J 0 bases, with 17 bases left between them. The CDR3 consists of 17 residues. Germline V gene data show CDR1 as SGHTA and CDR2 as FQGNSA. CDR3: CASSLLLGRESSYEQYF. The CDR3 nucleotides are TGTGCCAGCAGCTTATTGTTAGGCAGGGAAAGCTCCTACGAGCAGTACTTC.

The chain joins TRBV4-3 to TRBJ2-3, with D perhaps matching TRBD2 (6 bases). V was clipped by 1 base and J by 5 bases, with 25 bases between them. The CDR3 covers 19 residues. Germline V gene lookup returns CDR1 LGHNA and CDR2 YSLEER. The CDR3 bases are TGCGCCAGCAGCCAAGCTCCACCCGCCTTCGGGAGTTACGGAGATACGCAGTATTTT. Amino acid sequence: CASSQAPPAFGSYGDTQYF.

The chain combines TRBV6-5 with TRBJ1-1; 7 bases are a match to TRBD1. Germline CDR1 is MNHEY and CDR2 is SVGAGI. The CDR3 has 11 amino acids. Unmatched junction bases numbered 1, after V lost 5 bases and J lost 7 bases. The CDR3 reads CASSRDSEAFF. The CDR3 DNA is TGTGCCAGCAGTCGGGACAGTGAAGCTTTCTTT.